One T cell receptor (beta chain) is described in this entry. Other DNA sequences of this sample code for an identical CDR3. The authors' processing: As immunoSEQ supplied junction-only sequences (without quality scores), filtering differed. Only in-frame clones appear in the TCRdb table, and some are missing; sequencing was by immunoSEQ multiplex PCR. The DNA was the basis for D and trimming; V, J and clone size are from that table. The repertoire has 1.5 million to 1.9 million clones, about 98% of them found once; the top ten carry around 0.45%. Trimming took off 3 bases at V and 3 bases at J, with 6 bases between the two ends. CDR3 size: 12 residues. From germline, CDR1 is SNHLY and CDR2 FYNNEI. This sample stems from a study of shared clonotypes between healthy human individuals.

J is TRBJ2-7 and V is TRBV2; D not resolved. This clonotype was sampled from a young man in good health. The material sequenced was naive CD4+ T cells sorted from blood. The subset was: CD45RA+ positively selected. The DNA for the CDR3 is TGTGCCAGCAGTGAGTTGCTCTACGAGCAGTACTTC. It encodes CASSELLYEQYF.